These 21 T cell receptor beta chains share one sample of origin, sequenced in a study of radiotherapy plus CTLA-4 blockade in lung cancer. Profiling relied on immunoSEQ multiplex PCR, and the TCRdb table lists in-frame clones only, not all of them. The sample holds 49,000 or so clones, roughly three quarters seen once. The sequencing here drew on peripheral blood, taken from a patient treated with radiotherapy plus ipilimumab. Source of these receptors: a human donor with non-small cell lung cancer who had stable disease on radiotherapy plus ipilimumab.

This chain uses TRBV11-2 with TRBJ2-3, with D possibly matching TRBD1 (5 bases). The CDR3 extends over 16 amino acids. Germline V lookup: CDR1 SGHAT, CDR2 FQNNGV. V gave up 1 base and J gave up 5 bases, with 16 bases separating them. CDR3 residues: CASSLGKGDIGDTQYF. The CDR3 coding sequence is TGTGCCAGCAGCTTAGGTAAAGGGGATATAGGAGATACGCAGTATTTT.

The chain links TRBV28 to TRBJ1-1; D might be TRBD1 (5 bases). The CDR3 is made up of 14 amino acids. V lost 6 bases to trimming and J lost 5 bases, with 16 bases between them. In germline, CDR1 is MDHEN, CDR2 SYDVKM. The CDR3 DNA reads as TGTGCCAGCAGCTCCCCGGGGGAGATTACTGAAGCTTTCTTT. Residues: CASSSPGEITEAFF.

This rearrangement joins TRBV10-3 to TRBJ2-3, with D tentatively TRBD1 or TRBD2 (5 bases each). CDR1 ENHRY and CDR2 SYGVKD come from the germline V gene. This CDR3 is 14 amino acids long. V shed 4 bases and J shed 2 bases, with 10 bases lying between them. The CDR3 is CAISAGRDTDTQYF. The CDR3 DNA sequence: TGTGCCATCAGTGCGGGACGGGACACAGATACGCAGTATTTT.

The CDR3 here is CASTPKFPPGQWENEQFF. As DNA, the CDR3 is TGTGCCAGCACCCCAAAATTCCCACCGGGACAGTGGGAGAATGAGCAGTTCTTC. The V call is TRBV27, the J call TRBJ2-1, with 7 bases lining up with TRBD1. V was clipped by 7 bases and J by 7 bases; unmatched bases: 22. The CDR3 runs 18 residues. From germline, CDR1 is MNHEY and CDR2 SMNVEV (reference sequence).

This clone was recorded once. The chain couples TRBV2 to TRBJ1-5; possible D gene TRBD1, 6 bases. With 2 bases removed from V and 7 bases from J, the gap between germline ends came to 9 bases. This CDR3 has 13 residues. Germline-derived CDR1 and CDR2 are SNHLY and FYNNEI. CDR3 in amino acids: CASSELQGQPQHF. The DNA of the CDR3 is TGTGCCAGCAGTGAACTCCAGGGGCAGCCCCAGCATTTT.

The J gene is TRBJ2-2, the V gene TRBV5-1; D tentatively fits TRBD1 or TRBD2 (5 bases each). V lost 1 base and J 0 bases, leaving 13 bases between the germline ends. The germline gives CDR1 SGHRS, CDR2 YFSETQ. CDR3 length equals 17 residues. The DNA for the CDR3 is TGCGCCAGCAGCTTGACCTTCGGGGCAGCGAACACCGGGGAGCTGTTTTTT. Its protein is CASSLTFGAANTGELFF.

The table lists this clone with a count of one. The V gene is TRBV6-5, the J gene TRBJ1-2, with D unclear. The germline gives CDR1 MNHEY, CDR2 SVGAGI. The CDR3 runs to 15 residues. Trimming cost V 8 bases and J 3 bases, with 19 bases left between them. The CDR3 bases are TGTGCCAGCTCCCCCGGGCCGGACGGGGACTATGGCTACACCTTC. Protein product: CASSPGPDGDYGYTF.

This clone showed up just once. Here the CDR3 reads CASTRSYNSPLHF. CDR3 coding DNA: TGTGCCAGCACGCGCTCCTATAATTCACCCCTCCACTTT. The rearrangement uses TRBV28 and TRBJ1-6; D uncertain. The germline V gene encodes CDR1 MDHEN and CDR2 SYDVKM. Trimming took 7 bases from V and 0 from J, leaving 4 bases between them. The CDR3 consists of 13 residues.

The chain has TRBV27 and TRBJ2-1; TRBD2 aligns across 10 bases. Germline V CDR1 and CDR2: MNHEY, SMNVEV (reference sequence). Germline trimming cut 7 bases from V and 10 bases from J; bases unmatched to any gene: 4. The CDR3 contains 12 residues. The CDR3 loop is CASNELAGEQFF. DNA of the CDR3: TGTGCCAGCAATGAACTAGCGGGGGAGCAGTTCTTC.

V and J are TRBV6-5 and TRBJ2-7; no clear D gene. Looked up from germline, CDR1 is MNHEY and CDR2 is SVGAGI. The CDR3 sequence is 13 residues long. Deletions cut 9 bases from V and 9 bases from J, with 21 bases between. The CDR3 loop is CASTSSRVDGQYV. Here the CDR3 DNA reads TGTGCCAGTACCTCCAGCAGAGTGGACGGGCAGTACGTC.

This clone is a singleton in its sample. V is TRBV5-6 and J is TRBJ2-4, with unresolved D. V gave up 0 bases and J gave up 5 bases, with 12 bases separating them. Germline assignment: CDR1 SGHDT and CDR2 YYEEEE. The CDR3 has 15 amino acids. The CDR3 here is CASSLVPASENIQYF. The CDR3 region has the DNA TGTGCCAGCAGCTTGGTCCCAGCGTCCGAAAACATTCAGTACTTC.

The chain couples TRBV9 to TRBJ1-1; D is perhaps TRBD1 (5 bases). The V end lost 3 bases, the J end lost 6 bases, and 15 bases lay between the germline ends. CDR1 is SGDLS and CDR2 is YYNGEE in the germline V gene. The CDR3 has 14 residues. CDR3 DNA: TGTGCCAGCAGCGCGGGTGGGACTGGGGCTGAAGCTTTCTTT. Translating gives CASSAGGTGAEAFF. Full variable domain (outside the CDR3, taken from reference TRBV9 and TRBJ1-1): DSGVTQTPKHLITATGQRVTLRCSPRSGDLSVYWYQQSLDQGLQFLIQYYNGEERAKGNILERFSAQQFPDLHSELNLSSLELGDSALYFCASSAGGTGAEAFFGQGTRLTVV.

This clone was detected once. The genes are TRBV2 and TRBJ1-1; tentative D call: TRBD1 (5 bases). V gave up 4 bases and J gave up 0 bases, with 21 bases separating them. The CDR3 is 18 amino acids. The germline gives CDR1 SNHLY, CDR2 FYNNEI. CDR3 sequence (DNA): TGTGCCAGCAGTGGGGGGTCGGGCAGGGCAATGATGAACACTGAAGCTTTCTTT. Translating gives CASSGGSGRAMMNTEAFF.

This clone came up a few times. This chain uses TRBV10-3 with TRBJ2-6, with D perhaps matching TRBD2 (5 bases). This CDR3 region has 14 residues. CDR1 and CDR2 from the germline V gene are ENHRY and SYGVKD. Trimming removed 7 bases from V and 3 bases from J, with 10 bases in between. For the CDR3, the DNA is TGTGCCATCAAGAGAGGGTTTGGGGCCAACGTCCTGACTTTC. It is translated as CAIKRGFGANVLTF.

The V and J genes are TRBV29-1 and TRBJ1-2, with a weak D call TRBD1 (6 bases). This CDR3 comprises 13 residues. Trimming removed 6 bases from V and 5 bases from J, with 16 bases in between. In germline, CDR1 is SQVTM, CDR2 ANQGSEA. This chain's CDR3 is CSVATGQTYGYTF. CDR3 coding DNA: TGCAGCGTCGCGACCGGACAGACTTATGGCTACACCTTC.

This chain uses TRBV29-1 with TRBJ1-5; 8 nucleotides match TRBD1. The CDR3 totals 13 residues. The V gene end was trimmed by 7 bases and the J gene end by 7 bases; junction bases not matched to a gene: 9. Germline CDR1 and CDR2: SQVTM and ANQGSEA. The CDR3 here is CSAGQGKNQPQHF. The CDR3 nucleotides read TGCAGCGCTGGACAGGGAAAGAACCAGCCCCAGCATTTT.

The gene calls are TRBV29-1 and TRBJ2-5, with 11 bases that match TRBD1. Germline V gene lookup returns CDR1 SQVTM and CDR2 ANQGSEA. The CDR3 sequence is 14 residues long. CDR3 sequence (DNA): TGCAGTGTCCGGGACAGGGGGTACCAAGAGACCCAGTACTTC. Its translation: CSVRDRGYQETQYF.

This clone is medium-sized by share. The chain recombines TRBV18 with TRBJ2-5; tentatively, D is TRBD2 (5 bases). CDR1 is KGHSH and CDR2 is LQKENI in the germline V gene. Trimming took off 2 bases at V and 1 base at J, with 17 bases between the two ends. The CDR3 is made up of 17 amino acids. In DNA form, the CDR3 reads TGTGCCAGCTCACCAGCGGGTAGGGTAAGGGCCCAAGAGACCCAGTACTTC. Translating gives CASSPAGRVRAQETQYF.

The chain recombines TRBV5-1 with TRBJ2-3; D is unclear. CDR1 is SGHRS, CDR2 YFSETQ, per germline. The length of the CDR3 is 13 residues. The V end lost 0 bases, the J end lost 5 bases, and 7 bases lay between the germline ends. Written as DNA, the CDR3 is TGCGCCAGCAGCTTGGGACTTGTAGATACGCAGTATTTT. As protein: CASSLGLVDTQYF.

The rearrangement joins TRBV28 to TRBJ1-5, with no clear D. Germline values: CDR1 MDHEN, CDR2 SYDVKM. The CDR3 is 16 residues long. V was clipped by 1 base and J by 2 bases, with 12 bases between them. CDR3 coding DNA: TGTGCCAGCAGTTTATTAGGAGGCACGGGCAATCAGCCCCAGCATTTT. Translated, it gives CASSLLGGTGNQPQHF.

This chain links TRBV5-1 with TRBJ1-1, with TRBD1 identical over 7 bases. Germline lookup yields CDR1 SGHRS and CDR2 YFSETQ. CDR3 length: 16 residues. Trimming cost V 3 bases and J 0 bases; bases outside gene matches: 8. The CDR3 bases are TGCGCCAGCAGCTCCCAACTACAGGGGATGAACACTGAAGCTTTCTTT. It codes for CASSSQLQGMNTEAFF.